The 24 T cell receptor beta chains listed next were all sequenced from one sample in a study of spatial heterogeneity in lung cancer. Broader study findings: Tumoral mutation counts were tracked by counts of expanded intratumoral alpha and beta TCRs.

In TCRdb, the 5' RACE reads were re-called with MiXCR into one record per CDR3 protein. The table records some 7,900 distinct CDR3 sequences, roughly 7% of them present only once. These receptors are not linked to any known antigen. As for time point: sample taken at primary tumor resection. This specimen consisted of lung tumor tissue, obtained at surgery. All receptors come from a female donor with early-stage non-small cell lung cancer.

By its share, this clonotype is medium-sized. A library made for alpha chains picked up this beta chain off target, so its size means little. V gene TRBV6-2 or TRBV6-3 combines with J gene TRBJ1-6; 7 bases fit TRBD1. CDR3 length: 13 amino acids. V gave up 4 bases and J gave up 10 bases; unmatched junction bases: 4. Germline V CDR1 and CDR2: MNHEY, SVGEGT. CDR3 nucleotide sequence: TGTGCCAGCAGTTTCCAGGGGGGATCACCCCTCCACTTT. Its translation is CASSFQGGSPLHF.

This clonotype was counted at least ten times. Being off target in a library aimed at alpha chains, this beta chain has a size of little meaning. The V and J genes are TRBV20-1 and TRBJ1-1; D call uncertain. The V gene lost 3 bases and the J gene lost 4 bases, with 9 bases spanning the gap. Germline CDR1 reads DFQATT; CDR2 reads SNEGSKA (reference sequence). The CDR3 is made up of 12 amino acids. The CDR3 nucleotides are TGCAGTGCTAGGCCTCTTTTCACTGAAGCTTTCTTT. This codes for CSARPLFTEAFF.

This clonotype has a count of ten or more. A library prepared for alpha chains yielded this beta chain as an off-target read; its size is of little meaning. The chain has TRBV19 and TRBJ2-2; tentative D call: TRBD1 (5 bases). The CDR3 loop spans 15 amino acids. The V end lost 6 bases, the J end lost 2 bases, and 13 bases lay between the germline ends. Germline V CDR1 and CDR2: LNHDA, SQIVND (reference sequence). CDR3 nucleotides: TGTGCCAGTAGAAGGACAAATTATAACACCGGGGAGCTGTTTTTT. It is translated as CASRRTNYNTGELFF.

This clonotype occurred many times. The library was built for alpha chains, so this beta chain is an off-target read and its size means little. J is TRBJ2-3 and V is TRBV7-9, with 9 positions matching TRBD2. V was pared by 5 bases and J by 4 bases, with 19 bases of the junction left unmatched. Germline CDR1 SEHNR, CDR2 FQNEAQ (reference sequence). This CDR3 has 19 residues. CDR3 in DNA: TGTGCCAGCAGCCTCCCCGTTCCGCGCGGGAGGGTCTCTGCAGATACGCAGTATTTT. This sequence encodes CASSLPVPRGRVSADTQYF.

Many counts were recorded for this clonotype. The library was prepared for alpha chains; this beta chain is a stray read, so its frequency means little. The V call is TRBV30, the J call TRBJ2-3, with TRBD2 matching over 8 bases. J gave up 14 bases and V 2 bases, and 12 bases lay outside the gene matches. The CDR3 loop spans 13 amino acids. Germline-derived CDR1 and CDR2 are GTSNPN and SVGIG (reference sequence). The CDR3 DNA sequence: TGTGCCTGGAGTCGGACTAGCCCGGGCGGTCTGTATTTT. Encoded protein: CAWSRTSPGGLYF.

This clonotype was recorded at least ten times. This beta chain was picked up by a library intended for alpha chains and is off target, so its count carries little meaning. This chain connects TRBV7-9 to TRBJ1-2, with 7 bases aligning to TRBD1. Trimming removed 1 base from V and 8 bases from J; junction bases left unmatched: 7. Germline V gene data show CDR1 as SEHNR and CDR2 as FQNEAQ (reference sequence). This CDR3 is built from 14 residues. In DNA form, the CDR3 reads TGTGCCAGCAGCTTAGGCACAGGGGTTGGAGGCTACACCTTC. Protein sequence: CASSLGTGVGGYTF.

In this sample, this clonotype turned up many times. This beta chain is a stray sequence in a library constructed for alpha chains; its clone size is not meaningful. The genes are TRBV30 and TRBJ2-1, with D perhaps matching TRBD1 (5 bases). The CDR3 covers 11 residues. Germline V lookup: CDR1 GTSNPN, CDR2 SVGIG (reference sequence). V lost 4 bases to trimming and J lost 6 bases, with 7 bases between them. The DNA for the CDR3 is TGTGCCTGGATTAGGGGCAATGAGCAGTTCTTC. Translated: CAWIRGNEQFF.

Only one count was recorded for this clonotype. Within a library made for alpha chains, this beta chain is off target, and its count is uninformative. V and J are TRBV18 and TRBJ2-3; D might be TRBD1 (5 bases). The germline V gene has CDR1 KGHSH and CDR2 LQKENI. V lost 1 base and J 1 base, leaving 12 bases between the germline ends. The length of the CDR3 is 16 residues. The CDR3: CASSPRRAGGTDTQYF. CDR3 nucleotide sequence: TGTGCCAGCTCACCACGCAGGGCTGGAGGCACAGATACGCAGTATTTT.

This clonotype counts as medium-sized. Little can be read into the size of this beta chain, an off-target read in a library designed for alpha chains. The chain combines TRBV5-1 with TRBJ1-2, with TRBD1 matching 9 bases. This CDR3 is built from 13 residues. The germline CDR1 and CDR2 sequences are SGHRS and YFSETQ. V was pared by 2 bases and J by 7 bases, with 3 bases of the junction left unmatched. The CDR3: CASSFGTGSGYTF. The CDR3 DNA follows: TGCGCCAGCAGCTTCGGGACAGGGAGTGGCTACACCTTC.

This clonotype was observed many times. Being off target in a library aimed at alpha chains, this beta chain has a size of little meaning. The DNA for the CDR3 is TGTGCCAGCAGTTTTAGGACAAGGAATTCACCCCTCCACTTT. Its protein product is CASSFRTRNSPLHF. This rearrangement joins TRBV28 to TRBJ1-6; possible D gene TRBD1, 5 bases. CDR1 and CDR2 from the germline V gene are MDHEN and SYDVKM. This CDR3 comprises 14 residues. Trimming removed 3 bases at V and 7 bases at J, with 10 bases between.

This clonotype was seen repeatedly, ten times or more. In a library made to pick up alpha chains, this beta chain is a stray read with a size that means little. V gene TRBV29-1 combines with J gene TRBJ1-5; TRBD1 might be the D (5 bases). The V end was cut by 6 bases, the J end by 0 bases, with 12 bases between. CDR3 length: 14 residues. The germline gives CDR1 SQVTM, CDR2 ANQGSEA. The CDR3 sequence is CSVSQGNSNQPQHF. DNA of the CDR3: TGCAGCGTCTCGCAGGGAAATAGCAATCAGCCCCAGCATTTT.

In this sample, this clonotype is medium-sized (0.01 to 0.1%). Found in a library prepared for alpha chains, this beta chain is an off-target read, and its abundance has little meaning. This chain uses TRBV20-1 with TRBJ1-5, with 7 bases lining up with TRBD1. CDR1 and CDR2 from the germline V gene are DFQATT and SNEGSKA (reference sequence). Trimming cost V 6 bases and J 0 bases; bases outside gene matches: 8. This CDR3 spans 15 amino acids. The CDR3 coding sequence is TGCAGTGCGATCACAGGGGCATCTAGCAATCAGCCCCAGCATTTT. Translating gives CSAITGASSNQPQHF.

This clonotype was seen many times. This beta chain is an off-target read within a library intended for alpha chains, so its frequency means little. The rearrangement uses TRBV7-8 and TRBJ1-5; 7 bases match TRBD1. There are 13 residues in the CDR3. V lost 5 bases, J lost 5 bases, and 3 bases stayed unmatched. Germline loops: CDR1 SGHVS, CDR2 FQNEAQ. The CDR3 nucleotides are TGTGCCAGCAGCACAGACAGGGATCAGCCCCAGCATTTT. This codes for CASSTDRDQPQHF.

This clonotype has a count of ten or more. This beta chain lies outside the target of a library built for alpha chains; its clone size means little. The V gene is TRBV7-9, the J gene TRBJ2-1, with D tentatively TRBD1 (5 bases). The germline V gene encodes CDR1 SEHNR and CDR2 FQNEAQ (reference sequence). The CDR3 has 13 residues. Trimming shortened V by 6 bases and J by 5 bases, and 11 bases separated the two germline ends. CDR3 residues: CASSRGRNNEQFF. The CDR3 nucleotides read TGTGCCAGCAGTAGGGGTCGAAACAATGAGCAGTTCTTC.

Concerning this clonotype: This beta chain is an unintended read in a library built for alpha chains; its size means little. The chain links TRBV12-3 or TRBV12-4 to TRBJ2-2; 8 positions match TRBD1. V lost 5 bases, J lost 4 bases, and 6 bases stayed unmatched. This CDR3 has 15 residues. CDR3 amino acids: CASSAYRGVTGELFF. The CDR3 bases are TGTGCCAGCAGTGCCTACAGGGGGGTCACCGGGGAGCTGTTTTTT.

As regards this clonotype: This beta chain appears as a stray read in a library generated for alpha chains; its size is not informative. In nucleotides, the CDR3 is TGCGCCAGCAGCCAAGAAGGAACAGGGGATACGCAGTATTTT. The encoded protein is CASSQEGTGDTQYF. This chain connects TRBV4-3 to TRBJ2-3; D may be TRBD1 (6 bases). The CDR3 consists of 14 residues. V gave up 0 bases and J gave up 6 bases, with 10 bases separating them. Germline lookup yields CDR1 LGHNA and CDR2 YSLEER.

This clonotype was observed many times. This beta chain turned up in a library designed for alpha chains; as an off-target read, its abundance says little. The chain carries TRBV5-4 and TRBJ2-1; D is possibly TRBD1 (7 bases). Per germline, CDR1 SGHNT and CDR2 YYREEE (reference sequence). Trimming took off 3 bases at V and 6 bases at J, with 13 bases between the two ends. The CDR3 is made up of 14 amino acids. The CDR3 region is CASSSNRGGNEQFF. In DNA form, the CDR3 reads TGTGCCAGCAGCTCCAACAGGGGAGGCAATGAGCAGTTCTTC.

Ten or more counts support this clonotype. Because this beta chain is a stray read in a library intended to capture alpha chains, its abundance should not be given much weight. The V gene is TRBV5-6, the J gene TRBJ2-3, with 7 nucleotides matching TRBD2. The germline V gene encodes CDR1 SGHDT and CDR2 YYEEEE. V lost 0 bases and J lost 0; bases outside the gene matches: 1. The CDR3 spans 15 residues. CDR3 sequence: CASSLVGGSTDTQYF. CDR3 DNA: TGTGCCAGCAGCTTGGTGGGGGGGAGCACAGATACGCAGTATTTT.

This clonotype was picked up many times. A library prepared for alpha chains yielded this beta chain as an off-target read; its size is of little meaning. The CDR3 sequence is CASSPPGLAVPYEQYF. The CDR3 DNA is TGTGCCAGCAGCCCCCCGGGACTAGCGGTACCCTACGAGCAGTACTTC. The rearrangement joins TRBV5-6 to TRBJ2-7, with 11 bases lining up with TRBD2. CDR1 is SGHDT, CDR2 YYEEEE, per germline. After removal of 4 bases from V and 2 bases from J, the junction contained 8 bases not matched to a gene. The CDR3 totals 16 residues.

This clonotype was counted many times. The library was designed around alpha chains, so this beta chain is a stray read whose abundance carries little weight. This chain links TRBV10-2 with TRBJ1-3; D not certain. The CDR3 spans 15 residues. The ends were cut back, 2 bases at V and 4 bases at J, with 12 bases in the middle. CDR1 and CDR2 (germline): WSHSY, SAAADI. CDR3 nucleotides: TGCGCCAGCAGTGAGGACCGGGCCCAAGGAAACACCATATATTTT. Its protein is CASSEDRAQGNTIYF.

This clonotype was detected many times. A library prepared for alpha chains yielded this beta chain as an off-target read; its size is of little meaning. The CDR3 loop reads CASSQAQPQHF. The CDR3 coding sequence is TGTGCCAGCAGCCAAGCTCAGCCCCAGCATTTT. The rearrangement links TRBV14 to TRBJ1-5, with unresolved D. The CDR3 runs 11 residues. CDR1 is SGHDN, CDR2 FVKESK, per germline. The ends were cut back, 1 base at V and 6 bases at J, with 1 base in the middle.

This clonotype was counted at least ten times. Little can be read into the size of this beta chain, an off-target read in a library designed for alpha chains. The V and J genes are TRBV11-3 and TRBJ2-2; unclear D gene. The CDR3 has 14 residues. V was shortened by 5 bases and J by 8 bases, with 15 bases between the two germline ends. The germline gives CDR1 SGHNT, CDR2 YENEEA. The CDR3 nucleotides are TGTGCCAGCAGCACAAGTTGGGGTTCGGGGGAGCTGTTTTTT. This translates into CASSTSWGSGELFF.

This clonotype rates as medium-sized. A library prepared for alpha chains yielded this beta chain as an off-target read; its size is of little meaning. The chain combines TRBV7-2 with TRBJ2-3; D remains unclear. In germline, CDR1 is SGHTA, CDR2 FQGNSA. Trimming cost V 5 bases and J 2 bases, with 11 bases left between them. The CDR3 consists of 14 residues. The CDR3 loop reads CASSLGPLTDTQYF. The CDR3 DNA reads TGTGCCAGCAGCCTCGGGCCACTCACAGATACGCAGTATTTT. The full variable domain, its missing parts supplied by reference TRBV7-2 and TRBJ2-3, is GAGVSQSPSNKVTEKGKDVELRCDPISGHTALYWYRQSLGQGLEFLIYFQGNSAPDKSGLPSDRFSAERTGGSVSTLTIQRTQQEDSAVYLCASSLGPLTDTQYFGPGTRLTVL.

Worth noting for this clonotype: Little can be read into the size of this beta chain, an off-target read in a library designed for alpha chains. The chain couples TRBV20-1 to TRBJ2-5; 14 positions match TRBD2. CDR3 size: 15 residues. V lost 7 bases and J lost 4; bases outside the gene matches: 8. The germline CDR1 and CDR2 sequences are DFQATT and SNEGSKA (reference sequence). The CDR3 loop is CSVIRGLAGAETQYF. The DNA for the CDR3 is TGCAGTGTCATACGGGGACTAGCGGGAGCAGAGACCCAGTACTTC.